A single sample is the source of the 21 T cell receptor beta chains below, sequenced in a study of shared clonotypes between healthy human individuals. Naive-designated CD8 cells lacked CD45RO, were positively enriched for CCR7, and omitted terminally differentiated effector memory CD45RA+ cells. Repertoires were generated with immunoSEQ multiplex PCR, while TCRdb's copy carries only in-frame clones and drops some. The sample lists about 2 million clones; roughly 95% were seen once. The material sequenced was naive CD8+ T cells sorted from blood. Receptors originate from a man younger than 35 in good health.

Points on this clone: One end of the junction fails to match germline, which may point to a read error. This specimen includes other DNA sequences encoding the same CDR3. The chain has TRBV6-5 and TRBJ2-5, with D maybe TRBD1 (6 bases). The CDR3 covers 11 residues. Germline V lookup: CDR1 MNHEY, CDR2 SVGAGI. The CDR3 nucleotides are TGTGCTAGCAGTTACCCAGGGGCCCAGTACTTC. This encodes CASSYPGAQYF.

V and J are TRBV5-6 and TRBJ2-1; 9 bases agree with TRBD2. The CDR3 totals 16 residues. CDR1 is SGHDT, CDR2 YYEEEE, per germline. With 1 base clipped from V and 6 bases from J, the junction kept 8 bases outside the gene matches. The CDR3 bases are TGTGCCAGCAGCTTGTCGTTAGGGACTAGCTTCAATGAGCAGTTCTTC. Translating gives CASSLSLGTSFNEQFF.

V and J are TRBV4-1 and TRBJ2-7; 11 positions match TRBD2. The CDR3 runs to 16 residues. CDR1 is MGHRA and CDR2 is YSYEKL in the germline V gene. Unmatched junction bases numbered 12, after V lost 4 bases and J lost 7 bases. The CDR3 loop reads CASSLLAGGQEWEQYF. Written as DNA, the CDR3 is TGCGCCAGCAGCCTTCTAGCGGGAGGCCAAGAGTGGGAGCAGTACTTC.

Written as DNA, the CDR3 is TGTGCCAGCAGCTTAGTTGGGTTAGCGGGAAAGCCAAAAAAAGAGACCCAGTACTTC. This sequence encodes CASSLVGLAGKPKKETQYF. The chain links TRBV7-2 to TRBJ2-5; 8 nucleotides agree with TRBD2. Germline trimming cut 1 base from V and 3 bases from J; bases unmatched to any gene: 16. The CDR3 is made up of 19 amino acids. Per the germline V gene, CDR1 is SGHTA and CDR2 is FQGNSA.

The chain joins TRBV5-6 to TRBJ2-7; D not certain. Trimming removed 0 bases at V and 5 bases at J, with 9 bases between. The germline gives CDR1 SGHDT, CDR2 YYEEEE. The CDR3 has 13 amino acids. CDR3 amino acids: CASSLAADDEQYF. For the CDR3, the DNA is TGTGCCAGCAGCTTGGCCGCCGACGACGAGCAGTACTTC.

As to this clone: In the same sample, other DNA sequences code for this CDR3. V is TRBV5-6 and J is TRBJ2-1, with TRBD1 identical over 8 bases. CDR3 length equals 14 residues. V lost 2 bases, J lost 5 bases, and 3 bases stayed unmatched. Germline loops: CDR1 SGHDT, CDR2 YYEEEE. CDR3 coding DNA: TGTGCCAGCAGCTTCTTGACAGGGGACAATGAGCAGTTCTTC. It is translated as CASSFLTGDNEQFF.

This clone has just one count. The chain recombines TRBV5-6 with TRBJ1-2; D ambiguous. The germline V gene has CDR1 SGHDT and CDR2 YYEEEE. The ends were cut back, 1 base at V and 10 bases at J, with 8 bases in the middle. The CDR3 is 11 amino acids. The CDR3 protein is CASSLSGYYTF. The CDR3 DNA sequence: TGTGCCAGCAGCTTGTCAGGTTACTACACCTTC.

The chain joins TRBV5-5 to TRBJ2-2; unclear D gene. Germline assignment: CDR1 SGHKS and CDR2 YYEKEE (reference sequence). With 6 bases removed from V and 0 bases from J, the gap between germline ends came to 15 bases. CDR3 length: 16 amino acids. The CDR3 nucleotides are TGTGCCAGCACCCGGGCGAGGCAGCCGAACACCGGGGAGCTGTTTTTT. This translates into CASTRARQPNTGELFF.

This chain connects TRBV28 to TRBJ2-7; D may correspond to TRBD1 or TRBD2 (6 bases each). The CDR3 runs 15 residues. In germline, CDR1 is MDHEN, CDR2 SYDVKM. V lost 1 base and J 2 bases, leaving 12 bases between the germline ends. The CDR3 sequence is CASSLYSGGPYEQYF. In DNA form, the CDR3 reads TGTGCCAGCAGTTTATACTCCGGGGGCCCCTACGAGCAGTACTTC.

The chain combines TRBV7-9 with TRBJ1-4, with 9 bases fitting TRBD1. The CDR3 runs 13 residues. The junction had 6 bases not matched to a gene; V was cut back by 11 bases and J by 5 bases. Germline assignment: CDR1 SEHNR and CDR2 FQNEAQ (reference sequence). The CDR3 protein is CAFPGTGNEKLFF. As DNA, the CDR3 is TGTGCCTTCCCCGGGACAGGGAATGAAAAACTGTTTTTT. Variable domain in full (rest from reference TRBV7-9 and TRBJ1-4): DTGVSQNPRHKITKRGQNVTFRCDPISEHNRLYWYRQTLGQGPEFLTYFQNEAQLEKSRLLSDRFSAERPKGSFSTLEIQRTEQGDSAMYLCAFPGTGNEKLFFGSGTQLSVL.

The chain uses TRBV10-3 and TRBJ1-5; tentative D call: TRBD1 (6 bases). CDR1 ENHRY and CDR2 SYGVKD come from the germline V gene. Trimming shortened V by 3 bases and J by 5 bases, and 14 bases separated the two germline ends. CDR3 length: 15 amino acids. The CDR3 bases are TGTGCCATCAGTGAAAAGGGGGGATCCGATCAGCCCCAGCATTTT. This sequence encodes CAISEKGGSDQPQHF.

The J gene is TRBJ2-7, the V gene TRBV7-9; D tentatively reads TRBD1 or TRBD2 (5 bases each). The CDR3 consists of 15 residues. Trimming removed 5 bases from V and 5 bases from J, with 19 bases in between. CDR1 SEHNR and CDR2 FQNEAQ come from the germline V gene (reference sequence). The CDR3 DNA reads as TGTGCCAGCAGCCCAATCGGAGAGGGACCAGACGAGCAGTACTTC. This translates into CASSPIGEGPDEQYF.

This clone was seen more than once but under ten times. The chain employs TRBV28 and TRBJ2-7, with 10 bases that match TRBD1. The CDR3 runs to 14 residues. Germline values: CDR1 MDHEN, CDR2 SYDVKM. Germline trimming cut 4 bases from V and 3 bases from J; bases unmatched to any gene: 3. The CDR3 is CASSSGTGVYEQYF. The CDR3 nucleotides are TGTGCCAGCAGTTCCGGGACAGGGGTCTACGAGCAGTACTTC.

The rearrangement uses TRBV30 and TRBJ2-3; the match to TRBD2 covers 13 bases. V lost 1 base to trimming and J lost 7 bases; unmatched junction nucleotides: 11. This CDR3 is built from 17 residues. CDR1 GTSNPN and CDR2 SVGIG come from the germline V gene (reference sequence). This CDR3 is CAWSGLAGGPPVNTQYF. As DNA, the CDR3 is TGTGCCTGGAGTGGACTAGCGGGAGGCCCTCCCGTTAATACGCAGTATTTT. The entire variable domain, with the rest obtained from reference TRBV30 and TRBJ2-3, is as follows: SQTIHQWPATLVQPVGSPLSLECTVEGTSNPNLYWYRQAAGRGLQLLFYSVGIGQISSEVPQNLSASRPQDRQFILSSKKLLLSDSGFYLCAWSGLAGGPPVNTQYFGPGTRLTVL.

The chain links TRBV29-1 to TRBJ2-7; D could derive from TRBD1 or TRBD2 (5 bases each). The germline V gene has CDR1 SQVTM and CDR2 ANQGSEA. The length of the CDR3 is 14 residues. V was shortened by 2 bases and J by 5 bases, with 16 bases between the two germline ends. DNA of the CDR3: TGCAGCGTTGAAAGTCGAGGGGTCGGGAACGAGCAGTACTTC. This translates into CSVESRGVGNEQYF.

The chain joins TRBV6-5 to TRBJ2-2, with unresolved D. Germline V gene sequence: CDR1 MNHEY, CDR2 SVGAGI. Between the trimmed V and J ends, which lost 2 bases and 5 bases, there was a span of 12 bases. CDR3 size: 15 residues. In nucleotides, the CDR3 is TGTGCCAGCAGTTACCTCCTGGGTACAACCGGGGAGCTGTTTTTT. Its translation: CASSYLLGTTGELFF.

The V and J genes are TRBV9 and TRBJ2-3; TRBD1 is a possible D gene (6 bases). V lost 5 bases and J lost 4, with 11 bases in between. The CDR3 length is 13 residues. Germline CDR1 reads SGDLS; CDR2 reads YYNGEE. The CDR3 DNA sequence: TGTGCCAGCAGGGGGGCTGGCGCAGATACGCAGTATTTT. Its protein is CASRGAGADTQYF.

CDR3 sequence (DNA): TGTGCCAGCGGGAAAGAAGGCGGAGAGACCCAGTACTTC. Protein product: CASGKEGGETQYF. The chain uses TRBV2 and TRBJ2-5; D gene unclear. This CDR3 is built from 13 residues. From germline, CDR1 is SNHLY and CDR2 FYNNEI. V lost 8 bases, J lost 4 bases, and 14 bases lay in between.

V is TRBV7-9 and J is TRBJ2-7, with TRBD2 identical over 9 bases. CDR1 is SEHNR, CDR2 FQNEAQ, per germline (reference sequence). V dropped 0 bases and J dropped 6; count of bases not matched to a gene: 6. The CDR3 totals 15 residues. CDR3 protein: CASSLAGTSLLEQYF. The CDR3 DNA reads as TGTGCCAGCAGCTTAGCTGGGACTAGCCTCCTCGAGCAGTACTTC.

The chain employs TRBV4-1 and TRBJ1-1; TRBD1 is a possible D gene (5 bases). The germline CDR1 and CDR2 sequences are MGHRA and YSYEKL. V was pared by 1 base and J by 8 bases, with 11 bases between. The CDR3 is made up of 13 amino acids. This CDR3 is CASSQGREVEAFF. The CDR3 coding sequence is TGCGCCAGCAGCCAAGGCAGGGAGGTCGAAGCTTTCTTT.

The genes are TRBV9 and TRBJ2-5; D is perhaps TRBD2 (5 bases). CDR1 SGDLS and CDR2 YYNGEE come from the germline V gene. Trimming removed 4 bases from V and 3 bases from J, with 19 bases in between. There are 16 residues in the CDR3. The CDR3 bases are TGTGCCAGCAGCCCCGGAGCGGCCGATCCGGAAGAGACCCAGTACTTC. Its translation: CASSPGAADPEETQYF.